The TCR beta chain under discussion was sequenced for a study of beta chain features in type 1 diabetes. The overall study: Sorted cells from all samples, numbering approximately 100 million, were examined.

Overall study findings and caveats: Shortening that was moderate but significant affected the TCRB CDR3s of Type 1 diabetes patients in all four CD4+ subsets.

The isolated RNA, all of it, was reverse transcribed, so expressed TCRB transcripts were what got sequenced. The method was immunoSEQ multiplex PCR; TCRdb's version includes in-frame clones alone and lacks a portion of them. The sample shows about 360,000 clones, around 12% of them seen only once. About this clone itself: Antigen specificity is unknown.

Germline V lookup: CDR1 LGHNA, CDR2 YNFKEQ. The V end was cut by 0 bases, the J end by 3 bases, with 12 bases between. The CDR3 runs 15 residues. Cells sorted by CD45RO/CCR7/CD25/CD127/CD95/CD27 comprised CD4+ naive, central memory, regulatory and stem cell-like memory cells. This TCR derives from a man aged 18 to 30 in good health. Sequencing input: naive CD4+ T cells from blood. The chain links TRBV4-2 to TRBJ2-7; D remains unclear. This CDR3 reads CASSQDSAASYEQYF. CDR3 DNA: TGTGCCAGCAGCCAAGATTCGGCAGCTAGCTACGAGCAGTACTTC.